A selection of T cell receptor beta chains follows, all from one sample in a study of T cell responses to AZD1222 COVID-19 vaccine. Measured with immunoSEQ multiplex PCR; TCRdb has only the in-frame clones, and not every one. The sample shows about 130,000 clones, 80% to 90% of them seen only once. This sample comprised peripheral blood, obtained on day 0 of AZD1222 vaccination. The receptor set was obtained from an adult in good health. Both conserved end residues are part of each CDR3.

j_call,v_call,cdr3_length,cdr3_aa
TRBJ2-7,TRBV7-9,15,CASEVGTGSSYEQYF
TRBJ2-7,TRBV11-2,15,CASSPSEGRGYEQYF
TRBJ1-1,TRBV11-3,13,CASSSRGRTEAFF
TRBJ2-1,TRBV7-9,16,CASSLRGGLSHNEQFF
TRBJ1-3,TRBV15,14,CATSREVPGNTIYF
TRBJ2-1,TRBV9,14,CASSVANSFHEQFF
TRBJ2-3,TRBV18,16,CASSPPIGSPTDTQYF
TRBJ1-5,TRBV28,16,CASSSGSGVENQPQHF
TRBJ2-2,TRBV7-9,15,CASSPQVLRAGELFF
TRBJ2-3,TRBV3-1/TRBV3-2,14,CASSPSGLTDTQYF
TRBJ1-5,TRBV9,14,CASSVGLGNQPQHF
TRBJ2-7,TRBV18,15,CASSPPSQRTYEQYF
TRBJ1-1,TRBV5-1,15,CASSLAGTLNTEAFF
TRBJ1-3,TRBV19,12,CASSIGGNTIYF
TRBJ2-7,TRBV29-1,12,CSGRGVDYEQYF
TRBJ1-5,TRBV29-1,12,CSVAFGDQPQHF
TRBJ1-6,TRBV30,14,CAWREGSYNSPLHF
TRBJ2-3,TRBV4-1,16,CASSRLTSGGADTQYF
TRBJ2-3,TRBV6-2/TRBV6-3,17,CASSYSLAGMGTDTQYF
TRBJ1-5,TRBV4-1,17,CASSQVNAGVSNQPQHF
TRBJ1-4,TRBV12-2,12,CASPKPPEKLFF
TRBJ2-3,TRBV9,16,CASSPRLAGGPDTQYF